One sample yielded the 16 T cell receptor beta chains listed below, sequenced in a study of T cell responses to AZD1222 COVID-19 vaccine. Clones were sequenced by immunoSEQ multiplex PCR, and TCRdb holds only the in-frame ones, with some missing. The data contain about 100,000 clones, around 94% of them singletons. Sequenced material: peripheral blood, taken on day 0 of AZD1222 vaccination. The receptors here all came from an adult in good health.

The CDR3 nucleotides are TGTGCCAGCAGTCCCCGCCGACGATCCTACGAGCAGTACTTC. Its translation is CASSPRRRSYEQYF. The chain is built from TRBV28 and TRBJ2-7, with D uncertain. CDR1 and CDR2 (germline): MDHEN, SYDVKM. CDR3 length: 14 residues. Trimming pared 5 bases from V and 1 base from J, leaving 12 bases between.

CDR3 DNA sequence: TGTGCCAGCAGTTTAACACTAGCGGGAGCCAATGAGCAGTTCTTC. Its protein is CASSLTLAGANEQFF. The V and J genes are TRBV27 and TRBJ2-1, with 11 bases fitting TRBD2. CDR1 is MNHEY, CDR2 SMNVEV, per germline (reference sequence). The length of the CDR3 is 15 residues. V gave up 2 bases and J gave up 6 bases; unmatched junction bases: 3.

J is TRBJ2-3 and V is TRBV14; D not resolved. The V gene's germline CDR1 is SGHDN and CDR2 FVKESK. V lost 1 base, J lost 1 base, and 9 bases lay in between. CDR3 length: 15 residues. The CDR3 DNA is TGTGCCAGCAGCCAAGGGTTCGCACGCACAGATACGCAGTATTTT. Its protein product is CASSQGFARTDTQYF.

This chain joins TRBV7-2 and TRBJ1-2; TRBD1 agrees at 8 bases. The CDR3 is 15 amino acids. Trimming at V came to 5 bases and at J to 8 bases, leaving 13 bases not matched to a gene. Germline CDR1 is SGHTA and CDR2 is FQGNSA. DNA of the CDR3: TGTGCCAGCAGCAGCCCCGGGACAGGCGCTTACGGCTACACCTTC. Translation: CASSSPGTGAYGYTF.

The chain recombines TRBV11-2 with TRBJ1-2; D unresolved. Per the germline V gene, CDR1 is SGHAT and CDR2 is FQNNGV. The ends were cut back, 2 bases at V and 7 bases at J, with 8 bases in the middle. The CDR3 runs to 12 residues. CDR3 nucleotide sequence: TGTGCCAGCAGCTTACTGACGGGTGGCTACACCTTC. Its translation is CASSLLTGGYTF.

This chain connects TRBV29-1 to TRBJ1-5; D uncertain. The CDR3 covers 14 residues. The V end was cut by 6 bases, the J end by 0 bases, with 12 bases between. Germline V gives CDR1 SQVTM, CDR2 ANQGSEA. CDR3 region: CSVFQHYSNQPQHF. The DNA for the CDR3 is TGCAGCGTCTTTCAGCATTATAGCAATCAGCCCCAGCATTTT.

The chain recombines TRBV28 with TRBJ1-4, with TRBD1 identical over 9 bases. The CDR3 is 15 amino acids. Germline V gene sequence: CDR1 MDHEN, CDR2 SYDVKM. J gave up 7 bases and V 3 bases, and 6 bases lay outside the gene matches. The CDR3 loop is CASSLQQGAVEKLFF. CDR3 nucleotide sequence: TGTGCCAGCAGTTTGCAACAGGGGGCGGTTGAAAAACTGTTTTTT. The whole variable domain, remainder taken from reference TRBV28 and TRBJ1-4, is DVKVTQSSRYLVKRTGEKVFLECVQDMDHENMFWYRQDPGLGLRLIYFSYDVKMKEKGDIPEGYSVSREKKERFSLILESASTNQTSMYLCASSLQQGAVEKLFFGSGTQLSVL.

V usage is TRBV19 and J usage is TRBJ1-1, with TRBD1 matching over 7 bases. In germline, CDR1 is LNHDA, CDR2 SQIVND (reference sequence). The CDR3 has 17 residues. J lost 3 bases, V lost 7 bases, and 17 bases had no gene match. The CDR3 sequence: CASKTTFDRVLHTEAFF. Here the CDR3 DNA reads TGTGCCAGTAAGACCACCTTTGACAGGGTATTACACACTGAAGCTTTCTTT.

The chain couples TRBV9 to TRBJ2-2, with 9 bases fitting TRBD1. Germline V gene lookup returns CDR1 SGDLS and CDR2 YYNGEE. This CDR3 contains 16 residues. V lost 4 bases, J lost 4 bases, and 8 bases stayed unmatched. The CDR3 DNA reads as TGTGCCAGCAGCCCTGGACAGGGGTGGGCCACCGGGGAGCTGTTTTTT. The encoded protein is CASSPGQGWATGELFF.

The V and J genes are TRBV30 and TRBJ1-1; D is undetermined. The germline CDR1 and CDR2 sequences are GTSNPN and SVGIG (reference sequence). The CDR3 extends over 13 amino acids. With 0 bases removed from V and 0 bases from J, the gap between germline ends came to 5 bases. CDR3 region: CAWSVIMNTEAFF. The CDR3 coding sequence is TGTGCCTGGAGTGTGATAATGAACACTGAAGCTTTCTTT.

This clone was detected a few times. The chain combines TRBV7-9 with TRBJ1-2; 7 bases agree with TRBD1. The germline gives CDR1 SEHNR, CDR2 FQNEAQ (reference sequence). This CDR3 spans 14 amino acids. V shed 5 bases, J shed 3 bases, and the junction held 6 bases outside the gene matches. This chain's CDR3 is CASSESGTDYGYTF. In nucleotides, the CDR3 is TGTGCCAGCAGCGAGTCCGGGACAGACTATGGCTACACCTTC.

The rearrangement joins TRBV7-8 to TRBJ2-1, with TRBD2 identical over 13 bases. The CDR3 is 16 residues long. Germline CDR1 reads SGHVS; CDR2 reads FQNEAQ. V gave up 4 bases and J gave up 9 bases; unmatched junction bases: 9. DNA for the CDR3: TGTGCCAGCAGCTGGCGACTAGCGGGGGGTACGGGTGAGCAGTTCTTC. The encoded protein is CASSWRLAGGTGEQFF.

The chain employs TRBV20-1 and TRBJ2-1, with D possibly called TRBD1 or TRBD2 (6 bases each). Trimming removed 3 bases from V and 3 bases from J, with 12 bases in between. The CDR3 is 14 residues long. In germline, CDR1 is DFQATT, CDR2 SNEGSKA (reference sequence). The CDR3 spells CSASWGAGYNEQFF. The CDR3 DNA reads as TGCAGTGCTAGTTGGGGGGCGGGCTACAATGAGCAGTTCTTC.

The chain uses TRBV11-2 and TRBJ2-7; possibly TRBD2 for D (6 bases). Germline V gives CDR1 SGHAT, CDR2 FQNNGV. V gave up 5 bases and J gave up 4 bases, with 15 bases separating them. This CDR3 spans 14 amino acids. CDR3 nucleotides: TGTGCCAGCAGCCCAATCCCAGGGAGGTACGAGCAGTACTTC. Its translation is CASSPIPGRYEQYF.

The chain links TRBV5-1 to TRBJ2-1; 9 nucleotides match TRBD2. Germline CDR1 and CDR2: SGHRS and YFSETQ. This CDR3 has 17 residues. With V trimmed by 0 bases and J by 2 bases, 6 bases remained unmatched. CDR3 amino acids: CASSLALAGMTYNEQFF. CDR3 sequence (DNA): TGCGCCAGCAGCTTGGCGCTAGCGGGAATGACCTACAATGAGCAGTTCTTC.

CDR3 bases: TGTGCCAGCAGCCGGGACAGGGCGGGCACTGAAGCTTTCTTT. This codes for CASSRDRAGTEAFF. The chain uses TRBV6-5 and TRBJ1-1; 9 bases are a match to TRBD1. Germline V CDR1 and CDR2: MNHEY, SVGAGI. The CDR3 covers 14 residues. J gave up 4 bases and V 6 bases, and 6 bases lay outside the gene matches.